This T cell receptor (beta chain) was profiled in a study of memory CD4+ T cells and cytomegalovirus serostatus. Broader study findings: Suggested: most of the CMV-linked TCR signature lies in CD4+ memory cells.

As for this clone: The antigen remains undetermined.

Repertoires were generated with immunoSEQ multiplex PCR, while TCRdb's copy carries only in-frame clones and drops some. The table includes under 85,000 clones, roughly 80% detected once. Single viable CD3+CD4+CD8-CD45RO+ cells were sorted as the memory CD4+ T cells. Between the trimmed V and J ends, which lost 4 bases and 4 bases, there was a span of 13 bases. CDR3 length: 14 residues. Looked up from germline, CDR1 is LNHDA and CDR2 is SQIVND (reference sequence). This TCR derives from an adult in good health and CMV-seropositive. The sequencing sample was made of memory CD4+ T cells from blood. The gene calls are TRBV19 and TRBJ1-2, with a possible D match to TRBD1 (5 bases). The CDR3 sequence is CASSNGGPRYGYTF. DNA for the CDR3: TGTGCCAGTAGTAATGGGGGTCCGCGCTATGGCTACACCTTC.